This record concerns one TCR beta chain sequence. Its antigen is undetermined. Trimming took off 1 base at V and 4 bases at J, with 13 bases between the two ends. The CDR3 has 16 amino acids. From germline, CDR1 is LGHNA and CDR2 YSLEER. Profiled with immunoSEQ multiplex PCR; TCRdb holds only in-frame clones, not every one. The data show tens of thousands of clones, 65% to 85% seen once. The data were obtained in a study of OX40 agonist ivuxolimab in advanced cancers. Overall study context: Subjects had a mean age of roughly 60 years, with a range of 23 to 79; around 80% were male. Three patients, one with hepatocellular carcinoma and two with cutaneous melanoma, responded partially.

Study results and limitations: With doses of 0.1 to 3.0 mg/kg, CD4+ and CD8+ blood T cells had undergone clonal expansion by week 6. The average count of expanded clones was higher among CD8+ T cells than among CD4+.

The chain has TRBV4-3 and TRBJ2-2; the D gene is possibly TRBD1 (5 bases). Sequencing used CD4+ or CD8+ T cells sorted from blood, obtained in a trial of the OX40 agonist ivuxolimab. This TCR was sampled from an adult with an advanced solid tumor such as melanoma, head and neck, liver or kidney cancer. This chain's CDR3 is CASSQVLGVPTGELFF. The CDR3 DNA follows: TGCGCCAGCAGCCAAGTTCTAGGGGTCCCCACCGGGGAGCTGTTTTTT.